A selection of T cell receptor beta chains follows, all from one sample in a study of T cells in Graves' hyperthyroidism and ophthalmopathy. TCRdb processed the multiplex PCR reads anew with MiXCR; each CDR3 protein has one entry. The sample includes 500,000 or so distinct CDR3 sequences, more than 15% of them seen just once. The sequenced material came from blood. These TCRs come from a woman between 18 and 29 years old with Graves' ophthalmopathy. Each CDR3 is given with its conserved first and last residue. Fields, in order: V gene, CDR3 protein.

v_gene: TRBV20-1; CDR3aa: CSANKLNRGWGQPQHF
v_gene: TRBV28; CDR3aa: CASSFGWRSAFF
v_gene: TRBV4-1; CDR3aa: CASSQIQVTEAFF
v_gene: TRBV3-1; CDR3aa: CASSQRTSGTNQETQYF
v_gene: TRBV20-1; CDR3aa: CSAARRGGTGELFF
v_gene: TRBV20-1; CDR3aa: CSAEGGAGTDTQYF
v_gene: TRBV7-9; CDR3aa: CASSGRTGGPHGYTF
v_gene: TRBV4-3; CDR3aa: CASSQVRGPTEAFF
v_gene: TRBV7-3; CDR3aa: CASSLIPGATDTQYF
v_gene: TRBV12-5; CDR3aa: CASGLVPGSEQYF
v_gene: TRBV20-1; CDR3aa: CSARARRTANQPQHF
v_gene: TRBV18; CDR3aa: CASSLPTGENTEAFF
v_gene: TRBV4-1; CDR3aa: CASSQEAGVSAYEQYF
v_gene: TRBV11-2; CDR3aa: CASSLSWEGGNTEAFF
v_gene: TRBV7-9; CDR3aa: CASSETGLAGSQFF
v_gene: TRBV25-1; CDR3aa: CASSDRDSSGANVLTF
v_gene: TRBV4-2; CDR3aa: CASSQVRENSYEQYF
v_gene: TRBV19; CDR3aa: CASSPANREAFF
v_gene: TRBV27; CDR3aa: CASRTELALRGEQYF
v_gene: TRBV25-1; CDR3aa: CASSGFLASGSGTQYF
v_gene: TRBV6-1; CDR3aa: CASAVAELQETQYF
v_gene: TRBV7-2; CDR3aa: CASGSDGYEQYF
v_gene: TRBV29-1; CDR3aa: CSVGQADQETQYF
v_gene: TRBV4-3; CDR3aa: CASSQEGQGGEKLFF
v_gene: TRBV28; CDR3aa: CASSSTGSPLHF
v_gene: TRBV3-1; CDR3aa: CASSPRLALQETQYF
v_gene: TRBV29-1; CDR3aa: CSVGDRGNQPQHF
v_gene: TRBV19; CDR3aa: CASSIGLAGGTEQFF
v_gene: TRBV7-2; CDR3aa: CASSWGLAGTDTQYF
v_gene: TRBV20-1; CDR3aa: CSARSGRAADTQYF
v_gene: TRBV7-9; CDR3aa: CASSSSHDAEAFF
v_gene: TRBV2; CDR3aa: CASSEVQSNYGYTF
v_gene: TRBV11-1; CDR3aa: CASSLAARGNEQFF
v_gene: TRBV5-1; CDR3aa: CASSPYRETQYF
v_gene: TRBV6-5; CDR3aa: CASSYGTGRDNTEAFF
v_gene: TRBV5-6; CDR3aa: CASTFKRALEGEQYF
v_gene: TRBV30; CDR3aa: CAWSEGRQGEETQYF
v_gene: TRBV29-1; CDR3aa: CSVVWNHRAQNIQYF
v_gene: TRBV5-8; CDR3aa: CASSSGLQETQYF
v_gene: TRBV6-5; CDR3aa: CASSYGTAYYGYTF
v_gene: TRBV5-1; CDR3aa: CASSLGLDRGEDYGYTF
v_gene: TRBV5-5; CDR3aa: CASSLAGLSDSSGYTF
v_gene: TRBV29-1; CDR3aa: CSVEGLAGGNEQFF